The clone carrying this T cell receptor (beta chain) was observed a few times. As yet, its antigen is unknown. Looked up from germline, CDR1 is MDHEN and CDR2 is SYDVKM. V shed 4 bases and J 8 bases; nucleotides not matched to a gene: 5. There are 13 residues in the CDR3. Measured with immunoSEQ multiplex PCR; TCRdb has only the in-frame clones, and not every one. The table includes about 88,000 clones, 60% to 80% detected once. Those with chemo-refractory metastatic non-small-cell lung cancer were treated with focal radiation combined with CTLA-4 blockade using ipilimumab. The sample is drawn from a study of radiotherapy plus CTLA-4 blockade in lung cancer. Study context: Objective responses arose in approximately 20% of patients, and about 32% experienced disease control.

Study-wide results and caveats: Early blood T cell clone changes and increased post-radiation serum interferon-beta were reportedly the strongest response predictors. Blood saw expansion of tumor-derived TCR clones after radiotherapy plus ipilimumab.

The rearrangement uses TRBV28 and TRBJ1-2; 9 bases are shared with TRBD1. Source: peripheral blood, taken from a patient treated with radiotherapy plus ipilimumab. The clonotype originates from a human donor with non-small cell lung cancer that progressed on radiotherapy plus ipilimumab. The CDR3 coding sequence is TGTGCCAGCAGTTCCCAACAGGGGGCCGGCTACACCTTC. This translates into CASSSQQGAGYTF.